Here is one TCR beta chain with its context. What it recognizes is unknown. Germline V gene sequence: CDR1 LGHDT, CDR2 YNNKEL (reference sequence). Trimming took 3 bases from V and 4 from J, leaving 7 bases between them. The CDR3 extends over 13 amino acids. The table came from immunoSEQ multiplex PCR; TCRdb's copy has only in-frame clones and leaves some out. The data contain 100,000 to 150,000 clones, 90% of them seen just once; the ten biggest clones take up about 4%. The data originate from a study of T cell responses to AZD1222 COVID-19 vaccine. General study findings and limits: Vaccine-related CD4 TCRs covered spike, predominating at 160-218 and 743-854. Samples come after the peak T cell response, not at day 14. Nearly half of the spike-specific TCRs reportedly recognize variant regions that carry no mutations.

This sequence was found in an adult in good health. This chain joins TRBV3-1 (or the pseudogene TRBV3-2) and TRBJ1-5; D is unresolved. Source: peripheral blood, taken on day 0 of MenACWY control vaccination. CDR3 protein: CASSHMGNQPQHF. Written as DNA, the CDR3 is TGTGCCAGCAGCCATATGGGGAATCAGCCCCAGCATTTT.